A single sample gave rise to the 9 T cell receptor beta chains below, sequenced in a study of T cell repertoires in cytomegalovirus infection. TCRdb recomputed calls from the reads with MiXCR, one row per CDR3 protein. Here the sample spans 450,000 to 600,000 distinct CDR3 sequences, about 10% being singletons. Specimen: PBMCs. The receptor source for this set is a human donor in good health (CMV status not recorded). Some clones in this sample may be carry-over from other donors' samples.

This clonotype was detected a few times. The chain combines TRBV5-4 with TRBJ2-7; D call uncertain. Trimming stripped 4 bases from V and 9 bases from J, with 17 bases between. This CDR3 region has 13 residues. Germline CDR1 and CDR2: SGHNT and YYREEE (reference sequence). The CDR3 sequence: CASSEDRQFGQYF. CDR3 nucleotide sequence: TGTGCCAGCAGCGAGGATCGGCAGTTCGGGCAGTACTTC.

This clonotype was seen many times. The chain is built from TRBV20-1 and TRBJ2-1, with D possibly being TRBD2 (5 bases). Trimming removed 7 bases from V and 4 bases from J, with 14 bases in between. CDR3 length: 13 amino acids. Per germline, CDR1 DFQATT and CDR2 SNEGSKA (reference sequence). The CDR3 bases are TGCAGTGTGAGGGCGATAGGATACAATGAGCAGTTCTTC. As protein: CSVRAIGYNEQFF.

This clonotype was found a few times. This sequence joins TRBV20-1 and TRBJ2-5, with a weak D call TRBD1 (5 bases). Per germline, CDR1 DFQATT and CDR2 SNEGSKA (reference sequence). V lost 2 bases, J lost 3 bases, and 10 bases lay in between. The length of the CDR3 is 13 residues. As DNA, the CDR3 is TGCAGTGCTAGATACTGGGGCGAAGAGACCCAGTACTTC. It codes for CSARYWGEETQYF.

A remark on this clonotype: A read error may be the cause here, since a much bigger clone is one base away. The V call is TRBV10-2, the J call TRBJ1-2, with D possibly being TRBD1 (6 bases). The germline V gene has CDR1 WSHSY and CDR2 SAAADI. Trimming took 4 bases from V and 6 from J, leaving 21 bases between them. The CDR3 extends over 16 amino acids. The CDR3 here is CASSGGGLGQNNGYTF. The CDR3 DNA follows: TGCGCCAGCAGTGGAGGTGGGTTAGGACAGAACAATGGCTACACCTTC.

The chain has TRBV7-9 and TRBJ2-1; D is unclear. Trimming left V 2 bases short and J 1 base short, with 15 bases between. Germline V CDR1 and CDR2: SEHNR, FQNEAQ (reference sequence). The CDR3 is 17 residues long. The CDR3 here is CASSLYPIGGSYNEQFF. In DNA form, the CDR3 reads TGTGCCAGCAGCTTATATCCGATTGGCGGTTCCTACAATGAGCAGTTCTTC.

This clonotype was observed at least ten times. The chain carries TRBV7-6 and TRBJ1-6; no reliable D call. The length of the CDR3 is 14 residues. Deletions cut 2 bases from V and 10 bases from J, with 12 bases between. Germline CDR1 SGHVS, CDR2 FNYEAQ. The CDR3 bases are TGTGCCAGCAGCTTAAAGGGATCAAGATCACCCCTCCACTTT. Protein product: CASSLKGSRSPLHF.

This clonotype was observed at least ten times. This chain links TRBV19 with TRBJ1-4, with TRBD1 matching 12 bases. This CDR3 contains 15 residues. J lost 4 bases, V lost 8 bases, and 5 bases had no gene match. Germline values: CDR1 LNHDA, CDR2 SQIVND (reference sequence). As DNA, the CDR3 is TGTGCCAGTCGGGACAGGGGGCAGGGTAATGAAAAACTGTTTTTT. Translated: CASRDRGQGNEKLFF. Looking up the rest from reference TRBV19 and TRBJ1-4 gives the full variable domain: DGGITQSPKYLFRKEGQNVTLSCEQNLNHDAMYWYRQDPGQGLRLIYYSQIVNDFQKGDIAEGYSVSREKKESFPLTVTSAQKNPTAFYLCASRDRGQGNEKLFFGSGTQLSVL.

The table lists this clonotype with many counts. The rearrangement links TRBV7-2 to TRBJ2-2; D call uncertain. Germline CDR1 reads SGHTA; CDR2 reads FQGNSA. Trimming pared 3 bases from V and 4 bases from J, leaving 9 bases between. The CDR3 consists of 14 residues. The CDR3 DNA is TGTGCCAGCAGCTTTAATCCCGGCACCGGGGAGCTGTTTTTT. Translated: CASSFNPGTGELFF. Based on the CDR3 plus reference TRBV7-2 and TRBJ2-2, the full variable domain is GAGVSQSPSNKVTEKGKDVELRCDPISGHTALYWYRQSLGQGLEFLIYFQGNSAPDKSGLPSDRFSAERTGGSVSTLTIQRTQQEDSAVYLCASSFNPGTGELFFGEGSRLTVL.

In this sample, this clonotype turned up a few times. The chain joins TRBV29-1 to TRBJ2-7, with D perhaps TRBD1 (6 bases). This CDR3 is 13 amino acids long. Trimming removed 5 bases at V and 7 bases at J, with 18 bases between. Germline CDR1 reads SQVTM; CDR2 reads ANQGSEA. CDR3 loop: CSVSRSTGNEQYF. The CDR3 DNA follows: TGCAGCGTTTCCAGGTCTACAGGGAATGAGCAGTACTTC.